The text below deals with one TCR beta chain. Treatment in this sample: oral pan-JAK inhibitor, 5-10 mg twice daily. The data are from a study of CD8+ T cells in alopecia areata. TCR sequencing used cDNA made by reverse transcription of extracted RNA. TCRdb's copy holds only in-frame clones and misses some; the assay was immunoSEQ multiplex PCR. The sample shows fewer than 110,000 clones, 55% to 75% of them seen only once. Germline trimming cut 4 bases from V and 4 bases from J; bases unmatched to any gene: 16. This CDR3 is 18 amino acids long. The germline gives CDR1 SGHDT, CDR2 YYEEEE. The TCR sequence derives from a human donor with alopecia areata. This specimen was CD8+ T cells sorted from blood, taken at approximately week 55, from a patient treated with tofacitinib. This sequence joins TRBV5-6 and TRBJ2-3; the match to TRBD1 covers 9 bases. CDR3 sequence: CASSLRLEGTGPADTQYF. The CDR3 DNA reads as TGTGCCAGCAGCCTGCGTCTGGAGGGGACAGGGCCTGCAGATACGCAGTATTTT.